This TCR beta chain was obtained from a study of CXCR3-negative and CXCR3-positive naive CD8 T cells. Study-level results: Once cells were cryopreserved, CXCR3 expression went down partly, and most assays used fresh PBMCs. More hydrophobic TRB CDR3s occurred in CXCR3-positive than in CXCR3-negative naive cells.

The CDR3 covers 14 residues. Germline loops: CDR1 MRHNA, CDR2 SNTAGT. Points on this clonotype: Its antigen remains unknown.

It was by 5' RACE with UMI labels that the TRB cDNA libraries were prepared. For each CDR3 protein, TCRdb gives one entry from its re-call of the 5' RACE reads, without DNA. In total, the table holds about 60,000 distinct CDR3 sequences. The sample comprised naive CXCR3+ CD8+ T cells from blood. The subset: CD45RO-CCR7+CD27+CD95- naive CD8+ T cells expressing CXCR3 (TNR3+). The origin of this receptor is a human donor in good health. Some clones in this sample may be carry-over from other donors' samples. The rearrangement joins TRBV6-4 to TRBJ2-1; as DNA is missing, the TRBD1 call by TCRdb cannot be tested. The CDR3 sequence is CASSDDTGSAEQFF.